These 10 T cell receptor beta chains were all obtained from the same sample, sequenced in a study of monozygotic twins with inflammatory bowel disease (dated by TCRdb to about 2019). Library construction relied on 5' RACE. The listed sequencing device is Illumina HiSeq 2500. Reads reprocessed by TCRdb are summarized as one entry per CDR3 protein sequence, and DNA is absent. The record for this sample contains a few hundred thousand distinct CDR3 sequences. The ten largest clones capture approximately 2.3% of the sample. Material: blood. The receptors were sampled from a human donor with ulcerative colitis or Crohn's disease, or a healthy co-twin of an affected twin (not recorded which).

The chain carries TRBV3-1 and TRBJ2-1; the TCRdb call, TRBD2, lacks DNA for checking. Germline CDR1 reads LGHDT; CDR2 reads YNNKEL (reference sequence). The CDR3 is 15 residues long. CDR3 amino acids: CASSGGLASNNEQFF.

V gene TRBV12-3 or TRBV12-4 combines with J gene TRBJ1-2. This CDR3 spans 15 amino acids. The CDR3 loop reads CASSLIGRGGDGYTF.

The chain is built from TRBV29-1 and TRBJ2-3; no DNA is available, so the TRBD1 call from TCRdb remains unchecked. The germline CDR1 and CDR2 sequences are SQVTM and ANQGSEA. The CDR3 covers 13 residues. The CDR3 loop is CSVEGDSGDTQYF.

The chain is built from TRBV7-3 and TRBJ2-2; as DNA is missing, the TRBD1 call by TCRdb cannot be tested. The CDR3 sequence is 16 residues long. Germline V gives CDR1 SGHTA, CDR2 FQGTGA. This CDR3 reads CASSLSSTLASGELFF. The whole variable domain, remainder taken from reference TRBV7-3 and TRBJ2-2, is GAGVSQTPSNKVTEKGKYVELRCDPISGHTALYWYRQSLGQGPEFLIYFQGTGAADDSGLPNDRFFAVRPEGSVSTLKIQRTERGDSAVYLCASSLSSTLASGELFFGEGSRLTVL.

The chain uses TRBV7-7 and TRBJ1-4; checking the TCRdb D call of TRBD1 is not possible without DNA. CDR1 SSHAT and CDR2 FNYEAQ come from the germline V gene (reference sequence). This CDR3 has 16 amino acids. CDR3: CASSSSIQGHNEKLFF.

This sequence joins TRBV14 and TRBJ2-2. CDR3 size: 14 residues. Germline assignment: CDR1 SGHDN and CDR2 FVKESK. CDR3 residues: CASSLTIYTGELFF.

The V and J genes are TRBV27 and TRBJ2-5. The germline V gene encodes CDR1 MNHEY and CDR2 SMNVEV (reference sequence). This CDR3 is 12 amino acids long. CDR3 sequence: CASRPLFGAQYF.

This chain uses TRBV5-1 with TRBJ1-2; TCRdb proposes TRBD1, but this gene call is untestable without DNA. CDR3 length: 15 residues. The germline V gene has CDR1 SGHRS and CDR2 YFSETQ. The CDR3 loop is CASSFGTGSGYGYTF.

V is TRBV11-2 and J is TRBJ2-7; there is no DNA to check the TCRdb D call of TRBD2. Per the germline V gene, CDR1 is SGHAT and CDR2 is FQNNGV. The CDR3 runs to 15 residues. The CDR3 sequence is CASSGPRASGVEQYF.

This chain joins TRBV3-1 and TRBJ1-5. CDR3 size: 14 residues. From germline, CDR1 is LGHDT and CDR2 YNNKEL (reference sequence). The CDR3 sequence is CASSQAPGNQPQHF.